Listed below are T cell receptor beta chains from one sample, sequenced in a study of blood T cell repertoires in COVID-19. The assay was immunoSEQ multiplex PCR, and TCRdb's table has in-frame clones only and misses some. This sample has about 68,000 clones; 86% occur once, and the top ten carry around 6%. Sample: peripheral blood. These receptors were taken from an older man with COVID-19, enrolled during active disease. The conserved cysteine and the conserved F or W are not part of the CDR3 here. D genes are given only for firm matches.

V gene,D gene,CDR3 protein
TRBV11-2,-,ASSWGQGNSPLH
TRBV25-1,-,ASSESSWQETQY
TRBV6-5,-,ASSFGRGNTEAF
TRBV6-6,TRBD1,ASSQRQGWNSPLH
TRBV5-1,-,ASSLVLAFETQY
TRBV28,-,ASSLSYSDTQY
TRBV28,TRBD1,ASWGTGSGPQH
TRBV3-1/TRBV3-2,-,ASSPPGSLEKLF
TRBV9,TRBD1,ASSSGRDSSGNTIY
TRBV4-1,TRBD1,ASSQTGVSGNTIY
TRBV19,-,ASSSGRNTEAF
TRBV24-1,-,ATSASGGNTIY
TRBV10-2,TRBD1,ASRPPGQGSGYT
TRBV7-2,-,ASSFEFYNSPLH
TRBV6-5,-,ASRAETHGGYT
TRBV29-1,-,SVERQGQETQY
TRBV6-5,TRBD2,ASSRAGATDTQY
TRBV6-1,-,ASSARDTGFNTEAF
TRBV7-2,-,ASSLMGGRTYNSPLH
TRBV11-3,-,ASSLVRGLSSWDTQY
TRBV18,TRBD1,ASSLTGAGQPQH
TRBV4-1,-,ASSQDIRANTGELF
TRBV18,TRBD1,ASSPAGQGLREKLF